This is a list of T cell receptor beta chains from one sample in a study of blood T cell repertoires in COVID-19. The protocol was immunoSEQ multiplex PCR, while the TCRdb copy is restricted to in-frame clones and leaves out a portion. The table records some 150,000 clones, about four fifths of them present only once. What was sequenced was peripheral blood. Receptor source: a man aged 55 to 70 with acute or convalescent COVID-19. Each CDR3 is given with its conserved first and last residue. D genes are given only for firm matches. Size is stated for part of the rows, as once, few or many counts, or as a class when the clone is expanded.

>TRBD1|TRBJ1-5|TRBV24-1|.
TGTGCCACCAGTGAGGGTGGGGACAGTCAGCCCCAGCATTTT
CATSEGGDSQPQHF
>.|TRBJ1-4|TRBV7-2|.
TGTGCCAGCAGGGGTGAGGGAAGAACGGAACTGTTTTTT
CASRGEGRTELFF
>.|TRBJ1-2|TRBV29-1|.
TGCAGCGTTGGAACAACAGGGCAGGGCTACACCTTC
CSVGTTGQGYTF
>TRBD1|TRBJ1-2|TRBV4-2|.
TGTGCCAGCAGCCTCGGGACAGCCGACTATGGCTACACCTTC
CASSLGTADYGYTF
>.|TRBJ2-5|TRBV7-9|.
TGTGCCAGCAGCCTAGGGCGGGGAGGTCAAGAGACCCAGTACTTC
CASSLGRGGQETQYF
>TRBD2|TRBJ2-1|TRBV5-1|.
TGCGCCAGCAGCTTTAATCTAGCGGGACCGGAGAATGAGCAGTTCTTC
CASSFNLAGPENEQFF
>TRBD1|TRBJ2-3|TRBV4-3|.
TGCGCCAGCAGTTTGACAGGGGGTGTTGCAGATACGCAGTATTTT
CASSLTGGVADTQYF
>TRBD1|TRBJ1-4|TRBV3-1/TRBV3-2|.
TGTGCCAGCAGCCGACGGACAGGGAGCGAAAAACTGTTTTTT
CASSRRTGSEKLFF
>TRBD2|TRBJ2-1|TRBV10-1|once
TGCGCCAGCAGGCGCGGGAGGGCCTTCAGCTACAATGAGCAGTTCTTC
CASRRGRAFSYNEQFF
>.|TRBJ2-5|TRBV28|.
TGTGCCAGCTTCGGGCAGGGTGTGGGAACCCAGTACTTC
CASFGQGVGTQYF
>.|TRBJ1-5|TRBV6-5|.
TGTGCCAGCACGGGGGGGCTATCTCAGCCCCAGCATTTT
CASTGGLSQPQHF
>.|TRBJ2-5|TRBV20-1|.
TGCAGTGCTAGTACCGGACTGGGCCAAGAGACCCAGTACTTC
CSASTGLGQETQYF
>.|TRBJ2-4|TRBV5-5|once
TGTGCCAGCAGCTCATTACAGGGAATAAGAAACATTCAGTACTTC
CASSSLQGIRNIQYF
>TRBD2|TRBJ2-1|TRBV6-6|.
TGTGCCAGCATAGGAGGGACTAGCGGGAGAGGAGAGCAGTTCTTC
CASIGGTSGRGEQFF
>TRBD1|TRBJ2-7|TRBV5-1|.
TGCGCCAGCAGCTTGGGCGTGGGCAGGGGGTACGAGCAGTACTTC
CASSLGVGRGYEQYF
>.|TRBJ1-6|TRBV6-5|once
TGTGCCAGCAGTTCTAATCCCGGGGTTAGGACACCCCTCCACTTT
CASSSNPGVRTPLHF
>.|TRBJ1-1|TRBV15|.
TGTGCCACCAGCAGGTTTAGGACTGCGAACACTGAAGCTTTCTTT
CATSRFRTANTEAFF
>TRBD1|TRBJ1-4|TRBV5-6|few
TGTGCCAGCAGCTCAAGCCGGGACAGGGGCCTGTTGGGTGGAAAACTGTTTTTT
CASSSSRDRGLLGGKLFF
>TRBD1|TRBJ1-2|TRBV2|.
TGTGCCAGCTCGGGACAGGGGGGAGCTAACTATGGCTACACCTTC
CASSGQGGANYGYTF
>.|TRBJ2-4|TRBV6-6|.
TGTGCCAGCAGTCCCGGAGGGGGCAGGGCGTTAGCCAAAAACATTCAGTACTTC
CASSPGGGRALAKNIQYF
>.|TRBJ2-1|TRBV4-1|.
TGCGCCAGCAGCCACGAAGGCATAGGGACTCCCATCGGGCAGTTCTTC
CASSHEGIGTPIGQFF
>.|TRBJ1-1|TRBV18|.
TGTGCCAGCTCAACCTCGCCCGGAGCCATGAACACTGAAGCTTTCTTT
CASSTSPGAMNTEAFF